This entry lists 29 T cell receptor beta chains sequenced from one sample in a study of blood T cell repertoires in COVID-19 (dated by TCRdb to about 2020). Library prep was done by the immunoSEQ multiplex PCR assay. Drawn from immuneACCESS, this table holds only the in-frame rearrangements with V and J called that TCRdb kept. Clones are partly lost; checked studies trace under half to an unresolved V gene and leave the rest unexplained. The sample table shows a few hundred thousand clones, and roughly 90% are seen once. Under 3.5% of the sample is in the top ten clones. The sample taken for sequencing was PBMCs or T cells enriched from blood (not recorded which). These receptors were obtained from a woman aged 45-65 years who had been exposed to COVID-19.

This chain connects TRBV3-1 (or the pseudogene TRBV3-2) to TRBJ1-6, with TRBD1 identical over 10 bases. The V gene's germline CDR1 is LGHDT and CDR2 YNNKEL (reference sequence). Unmatched junction bases numbered 6, after V lost 5 bases and J lost 8 bases. The CDR3 has 15 residues. CDR3 region: CASSFRQGAHSPLHF. The DNA of the CDR3 is TGTGCCAGCAGCTTCCGACAGGGGGCGCATTCACCCCTCCACTTT.

The chain uses TRBV28 and TRBJ1-3; TRBD1 aligns across 10 bases. The germline V gene encodes CDR1 MDHEN and CDR2 SYDVKM. The CDR3 consists of 16 residues. V gave up 6 bases and J gave up 3 bases; unmatched junction bases: 8. Here the CDR3 reads CASRSNDRGHGNTIYF. CDR3 DNA: TGTGCCAGCAGATCCAACGACAGGGGGCATGGAAACACCATATATTTT.

The rearrangement links TRBV4-1 to TRBJ2-3; D is unclear. Trimming shortened V by 3 bases and J by 4 bases, and 14 bases separated the two germline ends. The CDR3 runs to 15 residues. Germline loops: CDR1 MGHRA, CDR2 YSYEKL. CDR3 amino acids: CASSHGLVPADTQYF. CDR3 DNA: TGCGCCAGCAGCCATGGTCTGGTGCCAGCAGATACGCAGTATTTT.

The genes are TRBV7-9 and TRBJ2-7; TRBD1 agrees at 7 bases. Trimming took 2 bases from V and 2 from J; bases not matched to a gene: 6. Germline CDR1 is SEHNR and CDR2 is FQNEAQ (reference sequence). CDR3 size: 15 residues. This CDR3 reads CASSLPQGFAYEQYF. The CDR3 region has the DNA TGTGCCAGCAGCTTACCACAGGGGTTTGCCTACGAGCAGTACTTC.

The chain recombines TRBV28 with TRBJ1-4, with D unresolved. Trimming pared 2 bases from V and 5 bases from J, leaving 9 bases between. This CDR3 has 14 residues. The germline CDR1 and CDR2 sequences are MDHEN and SYDVKM. CDR3 nucleotide sequence: TGTGCCAGCAGTTTACGGGGAGAAAATGAAAAACTGTTTTTT. It translates to CASSLRGENEKLFF.

This chain uses TRBV5-5 with TRBJ1-5; perhaps TRBD1 as D (5 bases). The germline gives CDR1 SGHKS, CDR2 YYEKEE (reference sequence). The CDR3 contains 14 residues. Deletions cut 1 base from V and 7 bases from J, with 12 bases between. CDR3 in amino acids: CASSLWQGSQPQHF. The DNA for the CDR3 is TGTGCCAGCAGCTTGTGGCAGGGTAGCCAGCCCCAGCATTTT.

CDR3 protein: CASSALGQATGELFF. CDR3 nucleotides: TGTGCCAGCAGTGCCTTAGGACAGGCCACCGGGGAGCTGTTTTTT. J is TRBJ2-2 and V is TRBV2; 7 bases fit TRBD1. This CDR3 is built from 15 residues. V was pared by 4 bases and J by 4 bases, with 6 bases of the junction left unmatched. CDR1 and CDR2 from the germline V gene are SNHLY and FYNNEI. The variable domain in full, completed from reference TRBV2 and TRBJ2-2, reads EPEVTQTPSHQVTQMGQEVILRCVPISNHLYFYWYRQILGQKVEFLVSFYNNEISEKSEIFDDQFSVERPDGSNFTLKIRSTKLEDSAMYFCASSALGQATGELFFGEGSRLTVL.

This clone showed up just once. The chain uses TRBV5-6 and TRBJ1-5; D is uncertain. V lost 5 bases and J lost 2, with 8 bases in between. The germline V gene encodes CDR1 SGHDT and CDR2 YYEEEE. The CDR3 spans 13 residues. The CDR3 coding sequence is TGTGCCAGCAGTGTGCGGGGCAATCAGCCCCAGCATTTT. It specifies CASSVRGNQPQHF. Using reference TRBV5-6 and TRBJ1-5 for the parts outside the CDR3, the full variable domain is DAGVTQSPTHLIKTRGQQVTLRCSPKSGHDTVSWYQQALGQGPQFIFQYYEEEERQRGNFPDRFSGHQFPNYSSELNVNALLLGDSALYLCASSVRGNQPQHFGDGTRLSIL.

The chain has TRBV10-3 and TRBJ2-1, with TRBD1 identical over 9 bases. CDR1 and CDR2 from the germline V gene are ENHRY and SYGVKD. This CDR3 is built from 16 residues. Germline trimming cut 2 bases from V and 7 bases from J; bases unmatched to any gene: 9. As DNA, the CDR3 is TGTGCCATCAGTGAGACGGACAGGGGATTGGGGAATGAGCAGTTCTTC. Its protein product is CAISETDRGLGNEQFF.

This chain joins TRBV15 and TRBJ1-4, with 8 nucleotides matching TRBD1. This CDR3 spans 16 amino acids. Germline lookup yields CDR1 LNHNV and CDR2 YYDKDF (reference sequence). The ends lost 2 bases at V and 7 bases at J; junction bases unmatched: 9. CDR3 region: CATSRKDRGLGEKLFF. In DNA, the CDR3 is TGTGCCACCAGCAGAAAAGACAGGGGACTTGGTGAAAAACTGTTTTTT. Based on the CDR3 plus reference TRBV15 and TRBJ1-4, the full variable domain is DAMVIQNPRYQVTQFGKPVTLSCSQTLNHNVMYWYQQKSSQAPKLLFHYYDKDFNNEADTPDNFQSRRPNTSFCFLDIRSPGLGDTAMYLCATSRKDRGLGEKLFFGSGTQLSVL.

This rearrangement joins TRBV28 to TRBJ2-2; 8 bases align to TRBD1. The CDR3 is made up of 14 amino acids. With V trimmed by 6 bases and J by 3 bases, 3 bases remained unmatched. Germline loops: CDR1 MDHEN, CDR2 SYDVKM. CDR3 nucleotide sequence: TGTGCCAGCAGGCCGGGACAGGACACCGGGGAGCTGTTTTTT. It is translated as CASRPGQDTGELFF.

For this clone: In the same sample, other DNA sequences code for this CDR3. CDR3: CAWSPDSNNQPQHF. CDR3 DNA: TGTGCCTGGAGCCCCGACAGTAACAATCAGCCCCAGCATTTT. V and J are TRBV30 and TRBJ1-5; D is perhaps TRBD1 (5 bases). V dropped 3 bases and J dropped 3 bases, with 12 bases sitting between them. From germline, CDR1 is GTSNPN and CDR2 SVGIG (reference sequence). There are 14 residues in the CDR3.

V and J are TRBV6-1 and TRBJ2-7; 7 positions match TRBD1. The CDR3 runs to 14 residues. Trimming removed 3 bases from V and 0 bases from J; junction bases left unmatched: 2. Germline CDR1 is MNHNS and CDR2 is SASEGT. Written as DNA, the CDR3 is TGTGCCAGCAGTGAGGACAGGCGCTCCTACGAGCAGTACTTC. It translates to CASSEDRRSYEQYF.

The rearrangement joins TRBV19 to TRBJ2-5; tentatively, D is TRBD1 (6 bases). Deletions cut 5 bases from V and 3 bases from J, with 10 bases between. Germline V gene sequence: CDR1 LNHDA, CDR2 SQIVND (reference sequence). This CDR3 is built from 13 residues. The CDR3 here is CASSLDSEETQYF. For the CDR3, the DNA is TGTGCCAGTAGTCTGGACAGTGAAGAGACCCAGTACTTC.

The chain employs TRBV18 and TRBJ2-1, with D unclear. CDR1 is KGHSH and CDR2 is LQKENI in the germline V gene. V was trimmed by 3 bases and J by 15 bases, leaving 24 bases between them. There are 15 residues in the CDR3. The CDR3 region has the DNA TGTGCCAGCTCACCTATCGAGCGTATACAAAACTTGGCGTTCTTC. It is translated as CASSPIERIQNLAFF. Filled out from reference TRBV18 and TRBJ2-1, the complete variable domain reads NAGVMQNPRHLVRRRGQEARLRCSPMKGHSHVYWYRQLPEEGLKFMVYLQKENIIDESGMPKERFSAEFPKEGPSILRIQQVVRGDSAAYFCASSPIERIQNLAFFGPGTRLTVL.

J is TRBJ1-3 and V is TRBV18; 8 bases map to TRBD1. Germline V gene lookup returns CDR1 KGHSH and CDR2 LQKENI. J lost 2 bases, V lost 5 bases, and 5 bases had no gene match. CDR3 length: 15 residues. CDR3 residues: CASSLDRVAGNTIYF. CDR3 bases: TGTGCCAGCTCATTGGACAGGGTGGCTGGAAACACCATATATTTT.

J is TRBJ2-7 and V is TRBV7-2, with a weak D call TRBD1 (6 bases). CDR1 and CDR2 from the germline V gene are SGHTA and FQGNSA. V was clipped by 4 bases and J by 6 bases, with 16 bases between them. The CDR3 totals 14 residues. CDR3 DNA sequence: TGTGCCAGCAGCTCCAGGGGTTCCCTGGGCGAGCAGTACTTC. The encoded protein is CASSSRGSLGEQYF.

J is TRBJ1-1 and V is TRBV11-2; TRBD1 aligns across 9 bases. The V gene's germline CDR1 is SGHAT and CDR2 FQNNGV. V shed 0 bases and J 3 bases; nucleotides not matched to a gene: 8. The CDR3 loop spans 17 amino acids. The CDR3 loop reads CASSLDLWGQGYTEAFF. DNA for the CDR3: TGTGCCAGCAGCTTAGATTTGTGGGGACAGGGTTACACTGAAGCTTTCTTT.

The chain combines TRBV28 with TRBJ2-5; TRBD2 might be the D (6 bases). The CDR3 has 16 amino acids. The germline CDR1 and CDR2 sequences are MDHEN and SYDVKM. V dropped 6 bases and J dropped 2 bases, with 19 bases sitting between them. The CDR3: CASSPAGTQKQETQYF. DNA of the CDR3: TGTGCCAGCAGCCCAGCCGGGACTCAGAAGCAAGAGACCCAGTACTTC.

The chain carries TRBV3-1 (or the pseudogene TRBV3-2) and TRBJ2-7; D ambiguous. CDR1 is LGHDT and CDR2 is YNNKEL in the germline V gene (reference sequence). The CDR3 contains 15 residues. Trimming stripped 3 bases from V and 7 bases from J, with 19 bases between. The DNA for the CDR3 is TGTGCCAGCAGCCATGCGTTCCGGCAGGCATTTGAGCAGTACTTC. Encoded protein: CASSHAFRQAFEQYF.

This clone was counted once. The V gene is TRBV5-6, the J gene TRBJ2-1, with TRBD1 identical over 7 bases. J gave up 3 bases and V 3 bases, and 9 bases lay outside the gene matches. Germline-derived CDR1 and CDR2 are SGHDT and YYEEEE. This CDR3 spans 16 amino acids. The CDR3 sequence is CASSSPPGQYYNEQFF. As DNA, the CDR3 is TGTGCCAGCAGCTCCCCTCCGGGACAGTACTACAATGAGCAGTTCTTC.

The J gene is TRBJ1-6, the V gene TRBV7-9; D gene uncertain. Trimming took 5 bases from V and 10 from J, leaving 6 bases between them. The CDR3 contains 11 residues. CDR1 and CDR2 (germline): SEHNR, FQNEAQ (reference sequence). CDR3 sequence (DNA): TGTGCCAGCAGCCCCGGGTCACCCCTCCACTTT. It codes for CASSPGSPLHF.

The chain uses TRBV29-1 and TRBJ2-7; possible D gene TRBD2, 6 bases. Looked up from germline, CDR1 is SQVTM and CDR2 is ANQGSEA. This CDR3 spans 15 amino acids. V lost 0 bases, J lost 5 bases, and 17 bases lay in between. The CDR3 region has the DNA TGCAGCGTTGAAGATCTTATCGGAGGGGTCCACGAGCAGTACTTC. Translating gives CSVEDLIGGVHEQYF.

Comment on this clone: Other DNA sequences in this sample translate to the same CDR3. This chain uses TRBV5-1 with TRBJ1-5; tentative D call: TRBD1 (6 bases). Between the trimmed V and J ends, which lost 0 bases and 1 base, there was a span of 8 bases. The germline gives CDR1 SGHRS, CDR2 YFSETQ. The CDR3 runs 15 residues. The CDR3 sequence is CASSLDGQSNQPQHF. CDR3 DNA sequence: TGCGCCAGCAGCTTGGATGGACAGAGCAATCAGCCCCAGCATTTT.

The V gene is TRBV6-5, the J gene TRBJ2-1, with 13 bases matching TRBD2. CDR1 MNHEY and CDR2 SVGAGI come from the germline V gene. V shed 6 bases, J shed 7 bases, and the junction held 6 bases outside the gene matches. CDR3 length: 15 residues. The DNA for the CDR3 is TGTGCCAGCAGCTTACTAGCGGGGGGGTTGAATGAGCAGTTCTTC. It codes for CASSLLAGGLNEQFF.

V usage is TRBV18 and J usage is TRBJ1-1, with D perhaps TRBD1 (6 bases). Trimming left V 2 bases short and J 1 base short, with 8 bases between. Germline V gene data show CDR1 as KGHSH and CDR2 as LQKENI. This CDR3 is 14 amino acids long. The CDR3 DNA follows: TGTGCCAGCTCACCAGGGACACCGAACACTGAAGCTTTCTTT. Translating gives CASSPGTPNTEAFF. Full variable domain (rest looked up from reference TRBV18 and TRBJ1-1): NAGVMQNPRHLVRRRGQEARLRCSPMKGHSHVYWYRQLPEEGLKFMVYLQKENIIDESGMPKERFSAEFPKEGPSILRIQQVVRGDSAAYFCASSPGTPNTEAFFGQGTRLTVV.

The chain uses TRBV5-1 and TRBJ1-6; possible D gene TRBD1, 6 bases. V lost 0 bases and J lost 0, with 10 bases in between. Germline lookup yields CDR1 SGHRS and CDR2 YFSETQ. The CDR3 consists of 17 residues. The CDR3 loop reads CASSLGDRSSYNSPLHF. The CDR3 DNA follows: TGCGCCAGCAGCTTGGGAGACAGGAGCTCCTATAATTCACCCCTCCACTTT.

V and J are TRBV7-8 and TRBJ2-7; tentative D call: TRBD2 (6 bases). The germline V gene has CDR1 SGHVS and CDR2 FQNEAQ. V was cut by 2 bases and J by 3 bases, with 11 bases left in between. The CDR3 covers 14 residues. The CDR3 reads CASSLREGLYEQYF. Here the CDR3 DNA reads TGTGCCAGCAGCTTACGTGAGGGACTCTACGAGCAGTACTTC.

This clone was seen only a few times. V gene TRBV11-3 combines with J gene TRBJ2-1, with 10 bases identical to TRBD1. The CDR3 totals 17 residues. The germline CDR1 and CDR2 sequences are SGHNT and YENEEA. V gave up 5 bases and J gave up 8 bases; unmatched junction bases: 15. The CDR3 spells CASSGMTGGNSIDEQFF. CDR3 DNA sequence: TGTGCCAGCAGCGGGATGACAGGGGGCAATTCAATCGATGAGCAGTTCTTC.